The clone carrying this TCR beta chain was picked up one time. Antigen unknown. This sample was included in a study of cytomegalovirus exposure and HLA in healthy donors. General study points: The authors later found TCR association rates varying by HLA locus, with DRB1 most and HLA-C fewest. An assumption of roughly uniform sequencing depth across donors underlay the presence/absence analyses.

With 60 Vbeta and 13 Jbeta primers, the PCR was carried out. The assay was immunoSEQ multiplex PCR, and TCRdb's table has in-frame clones only and misses some. Here the sample spans under 200,000 clones, 79% being singletons. Sequenced input: PBMCs. The clonotype comes from a woman in her fifties or sixties in good health and CMV-seronegative.

CDR3 sequence: CASSLHEGQPQHF. As DNA, the CDR3 is TGTGCCAGCAGCTTACACGAGGGTCAGCCCCAGCATTTT. V and J are TRBV7-2 and TRBJ1-5, with no clear D. The CDR3 covers 13 residues. Germline CDR1 is SGHTA and CDR2 is FQGNSA. Trimming pared 2 bases from V and 6 bases from J, leaving 8 bases between.